The sequence of this T cell receptor beta chain was determined in a study of cytomegalovirus exposure and HLA in healthy donors. As for the study in general: Roughly 92 million unique TCRs, all from HLA-typed donors, were included in an early release of the data. Regarding the study as a whole: When analyzed later, a missense DCLRE1C variant was found to be linked to TCR beta V- and J-gene trimming.

Use of 60 Vbeta and 13 Jbeta primers characterized the PCR. Assay: immunoSEQ multiplex PCR; the TCRdb copy retains only in-frame clones and omits some. This sample carries about 120,000 clones, roughly three quarters of them seen once, and the ten largest clones take approximately 10%. The CDR3 totals 14 residues. Trimming took off 6 bases at V and 6 bases at J, with 18 bases between the two ends. Per germline, CDR1 MDHEN and CDR2 SYDVKM. The donors (healthy individuals) were bone marrow donors. A remark on this clone: No antigen is known for it.

Specimen: PBMCs. V is TRBV28 and J is TRBJ2-7; D possibly corresponds to TRBD2 (6 bases). The clonotype was recovered from a young man in good health and CMV-seropositive. In DNA form, the CDR3 reads TGTGCCAGCAGCAAACCTTGGGGGGTCAGCGAGCAGTACTTC. Translation gives CASSKPWGVSEQYF.